This entry is about one TCR beta chain. Profiled with immunoSEQ multiplex PCR; TCRdb holds only in-frame clones, not every one. The sample includes approximately 99,000 clones, about 96% of them seen just once. The sample originates from a study of technical replicates of blood from a handful of donors. Sequenced material: T cells isolated from PBMCs. This TCR derives from a human donor in good health.

CDR3 in DNA: TGTGCCTGGAGTGTGGGGGCCGAAGCTTTCTTT. Residues: CAWSVGAEAFF. The V and J genes are TRBV30 and TRBJ1-1, with D perhaps matching TRBD1 (6 bases). The CDR3 runs to 11 residues. Trimming cost V 0 bases and J 8 bases, with 7 bases left between them. Germline lookup yields CDR1 GTSNPN and CDR2 SVGIG (reference sequence).